This entry features one TCR beta chain sequence. Its cognate antigen is unknown. The sample is drawn from a study of shared clonotypes between healthy human individuals. Study results and limitations: Several donors held about 5% of naive CD4 clonotypes in common.

Clones were read by immunoSEQ multiplex PCR, and TCRdb kept only the in-frame ones, dropping some. This sample has 2,500,000 or so clones; roughly 92% occur once, and the top ten carry around 0.4%. This CDR3 has 14 residues. CDR1 and CDR2 (germline): SEHNR, FQNEAQ (reference sequence). The V and J ends lost 7 bases and 0 bases respectively, with 10 bases between them. The chain carries TRBV7-9 and TRBJ2-1, with D tentatively TRBD1 or TRBD2 (5 bases each). The sample taken for sequencing was naive CD4+ T cells from PBMCs. The subset here: CD45RA+ positively selected. This receptor was identified in a young man in good health. Some clones in this sample may be carry-over from other donors' samples. CDR3 bases: TGTGCCAGCACCAAGGGGAGCTCCTACAATGAGCAGTTCTTC. This translates into CASTKGSSYNEQFF.